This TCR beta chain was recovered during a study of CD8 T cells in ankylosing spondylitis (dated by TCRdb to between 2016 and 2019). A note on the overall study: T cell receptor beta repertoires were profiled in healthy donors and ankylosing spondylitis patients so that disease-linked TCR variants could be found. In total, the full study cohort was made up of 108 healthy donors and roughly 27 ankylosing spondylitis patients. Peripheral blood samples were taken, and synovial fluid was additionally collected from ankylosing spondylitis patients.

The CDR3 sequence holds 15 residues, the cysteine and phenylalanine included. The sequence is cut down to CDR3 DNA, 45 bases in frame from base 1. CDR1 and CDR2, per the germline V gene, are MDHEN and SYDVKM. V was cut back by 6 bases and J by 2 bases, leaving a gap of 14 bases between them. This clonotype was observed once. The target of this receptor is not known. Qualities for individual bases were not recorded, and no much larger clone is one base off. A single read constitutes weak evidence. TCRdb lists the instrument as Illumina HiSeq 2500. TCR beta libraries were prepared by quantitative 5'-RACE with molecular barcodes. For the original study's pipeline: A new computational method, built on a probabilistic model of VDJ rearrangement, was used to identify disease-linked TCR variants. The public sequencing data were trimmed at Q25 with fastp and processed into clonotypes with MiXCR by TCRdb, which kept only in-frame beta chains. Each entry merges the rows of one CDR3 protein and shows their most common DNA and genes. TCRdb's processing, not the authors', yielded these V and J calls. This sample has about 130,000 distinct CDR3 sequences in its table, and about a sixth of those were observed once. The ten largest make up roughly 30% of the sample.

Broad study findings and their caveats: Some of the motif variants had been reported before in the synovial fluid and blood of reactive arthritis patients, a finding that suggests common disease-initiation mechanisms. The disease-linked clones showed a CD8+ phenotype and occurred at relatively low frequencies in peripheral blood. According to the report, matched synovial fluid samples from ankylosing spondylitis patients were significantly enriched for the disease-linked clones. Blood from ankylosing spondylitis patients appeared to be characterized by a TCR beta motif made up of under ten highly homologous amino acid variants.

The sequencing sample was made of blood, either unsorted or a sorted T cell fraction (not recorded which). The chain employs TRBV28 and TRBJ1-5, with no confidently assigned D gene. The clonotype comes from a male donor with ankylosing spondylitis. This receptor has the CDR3 CASRPRAHGNQPQHF. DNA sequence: TGTGCCAGCAGACCCCGGGCTCACGGCAATCAGCCCCAGCATTTT.